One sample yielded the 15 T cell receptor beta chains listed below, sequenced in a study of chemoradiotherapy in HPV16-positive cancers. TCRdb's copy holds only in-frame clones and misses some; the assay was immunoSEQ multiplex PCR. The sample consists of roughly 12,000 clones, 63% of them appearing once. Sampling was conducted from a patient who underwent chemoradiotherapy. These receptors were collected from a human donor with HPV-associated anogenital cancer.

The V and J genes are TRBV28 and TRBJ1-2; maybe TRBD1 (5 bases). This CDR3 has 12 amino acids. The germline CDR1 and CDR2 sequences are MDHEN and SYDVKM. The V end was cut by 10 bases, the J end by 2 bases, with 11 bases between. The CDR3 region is CATVYRNYGYTF. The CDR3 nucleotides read TGTGCCACCGTTTACAGGAACTATGGCTACACCTTC.

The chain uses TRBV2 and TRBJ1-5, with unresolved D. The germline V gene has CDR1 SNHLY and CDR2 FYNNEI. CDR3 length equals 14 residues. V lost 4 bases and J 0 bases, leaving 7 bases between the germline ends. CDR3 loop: CASSVYDSNQPQHF. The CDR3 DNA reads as TGTGCCAGCAGTGTATACGATAGCAATCAGCCCCAGCATTTT.

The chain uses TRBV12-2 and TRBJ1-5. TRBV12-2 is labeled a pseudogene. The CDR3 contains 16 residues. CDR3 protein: CASRVRGRAHNQPQHF. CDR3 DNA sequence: TGTGCAAGTCGCGTTAGGGGGAGGGCCCACAATCAGCCCCAGCATTTT.

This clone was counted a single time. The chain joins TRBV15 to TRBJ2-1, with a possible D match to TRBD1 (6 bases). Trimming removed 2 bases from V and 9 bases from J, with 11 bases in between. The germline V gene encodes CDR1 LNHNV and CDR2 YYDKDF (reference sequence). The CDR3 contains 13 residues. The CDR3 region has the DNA TGTGCCACCAGCAGAAACAGGGATGGTGAGCAGTTCTTC. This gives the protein CATSRNRDGEQFF.

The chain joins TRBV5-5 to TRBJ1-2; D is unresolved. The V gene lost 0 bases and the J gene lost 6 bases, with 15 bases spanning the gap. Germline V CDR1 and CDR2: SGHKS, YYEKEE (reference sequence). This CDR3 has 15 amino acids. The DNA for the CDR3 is TGTGCCAGCAGCTTGGATCCCCAGACCGTCCATGGCTACACCTTC. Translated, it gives CASSLDPQTVHGYTF.

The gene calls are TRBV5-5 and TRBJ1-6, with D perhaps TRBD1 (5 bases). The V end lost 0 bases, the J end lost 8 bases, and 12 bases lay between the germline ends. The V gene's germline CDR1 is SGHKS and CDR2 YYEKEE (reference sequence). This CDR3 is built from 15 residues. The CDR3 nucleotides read TGTGCCAGCAGCTTGGACGGGACGCCTGATTCACCCCTCCACTTT. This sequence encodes CASSLDGTPDSPLHF.

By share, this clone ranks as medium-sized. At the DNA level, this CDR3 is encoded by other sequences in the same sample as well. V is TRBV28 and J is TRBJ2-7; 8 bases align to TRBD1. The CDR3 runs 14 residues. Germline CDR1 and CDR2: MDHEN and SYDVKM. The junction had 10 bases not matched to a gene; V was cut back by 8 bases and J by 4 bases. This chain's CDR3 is CASSLPGTGYEQYF. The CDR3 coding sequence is TGTGCCAGCTCTCTACCCGGGACAGGATACGAGCAGTACTTC.

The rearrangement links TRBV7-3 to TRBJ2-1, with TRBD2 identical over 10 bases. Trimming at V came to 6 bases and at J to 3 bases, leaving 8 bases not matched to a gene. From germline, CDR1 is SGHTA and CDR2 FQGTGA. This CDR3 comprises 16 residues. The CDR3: CASSTDPSGSYNEQFF. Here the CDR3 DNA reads TGTGCCAGCAGTACTGACCCTAGCGGGAGCTACAATGAGCAGTTCTTC.

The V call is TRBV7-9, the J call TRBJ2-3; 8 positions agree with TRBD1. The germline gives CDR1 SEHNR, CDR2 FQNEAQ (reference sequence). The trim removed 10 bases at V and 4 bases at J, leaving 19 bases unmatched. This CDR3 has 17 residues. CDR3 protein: CAIVVVGVRGRSDTQYF. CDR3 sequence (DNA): TGTGCCATCGTAGTGGTTGGGGTCAGGGGGCGTTCAGATACGCAGTATTTT.

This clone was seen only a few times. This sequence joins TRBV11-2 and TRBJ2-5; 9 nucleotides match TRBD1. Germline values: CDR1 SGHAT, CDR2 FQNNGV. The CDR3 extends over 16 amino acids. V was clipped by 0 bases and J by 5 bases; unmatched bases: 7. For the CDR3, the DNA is TGTGCCAGCAGCTTAGAATGGGGACAGGGCAGGGAGACCCAGTACTTC. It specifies CASSLEWGQGRETQYF.

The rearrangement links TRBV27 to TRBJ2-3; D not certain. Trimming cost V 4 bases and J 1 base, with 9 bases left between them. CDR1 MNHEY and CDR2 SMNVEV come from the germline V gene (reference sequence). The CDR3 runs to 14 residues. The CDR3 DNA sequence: TGTGCCAGCAGTTCGAGTTGGGGCACAGATACGCAGTATTTT. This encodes CASSSSWGTDTQYF.

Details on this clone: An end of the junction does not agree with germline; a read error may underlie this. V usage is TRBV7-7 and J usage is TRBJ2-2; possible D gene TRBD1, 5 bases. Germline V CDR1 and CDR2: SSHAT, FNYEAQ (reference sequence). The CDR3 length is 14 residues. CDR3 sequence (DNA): TGTGCTAGCAGCCTGGAGACAGTAACCGGGGAGCTGTTTTTT. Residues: CASSLETVTGELFF.

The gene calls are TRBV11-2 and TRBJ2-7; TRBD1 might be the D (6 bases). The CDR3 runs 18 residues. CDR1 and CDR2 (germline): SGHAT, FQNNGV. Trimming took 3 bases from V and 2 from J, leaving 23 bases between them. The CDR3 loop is CASSFGRGFLGVAYEQYF. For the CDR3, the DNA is TGTGCCAGCAGCTTCGGCAGGGGTTTTCTGGGGGTGGCCTACGAGCAGTACTTC.

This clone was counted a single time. The CDR3 spells CASRIQGFYGYTF. CDR3 sequence (DNA): TGTGCCAGCAGGATACAGGGATTTTATGGCTACACCTTC. The chain is built from TRBV6-4 and TRBJ1-2; weak D call: TRBD1 (6 bases). Trimming removed 6 bases from V and 5 bases from J, with 13 bases in between. Germline CDR1 is MRHNA and CDR2 is SNTAGT. CDR3 length: 13 amino acids.

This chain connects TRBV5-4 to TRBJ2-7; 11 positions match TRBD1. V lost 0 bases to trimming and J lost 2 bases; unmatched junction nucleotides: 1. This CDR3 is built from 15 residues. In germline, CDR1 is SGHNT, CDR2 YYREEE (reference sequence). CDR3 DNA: TGTGCCAGCAGCTTGGAGGGACAGGGGGCCTACGAGCAGTACTTC. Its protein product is CASSLEGQGAYEQYF.